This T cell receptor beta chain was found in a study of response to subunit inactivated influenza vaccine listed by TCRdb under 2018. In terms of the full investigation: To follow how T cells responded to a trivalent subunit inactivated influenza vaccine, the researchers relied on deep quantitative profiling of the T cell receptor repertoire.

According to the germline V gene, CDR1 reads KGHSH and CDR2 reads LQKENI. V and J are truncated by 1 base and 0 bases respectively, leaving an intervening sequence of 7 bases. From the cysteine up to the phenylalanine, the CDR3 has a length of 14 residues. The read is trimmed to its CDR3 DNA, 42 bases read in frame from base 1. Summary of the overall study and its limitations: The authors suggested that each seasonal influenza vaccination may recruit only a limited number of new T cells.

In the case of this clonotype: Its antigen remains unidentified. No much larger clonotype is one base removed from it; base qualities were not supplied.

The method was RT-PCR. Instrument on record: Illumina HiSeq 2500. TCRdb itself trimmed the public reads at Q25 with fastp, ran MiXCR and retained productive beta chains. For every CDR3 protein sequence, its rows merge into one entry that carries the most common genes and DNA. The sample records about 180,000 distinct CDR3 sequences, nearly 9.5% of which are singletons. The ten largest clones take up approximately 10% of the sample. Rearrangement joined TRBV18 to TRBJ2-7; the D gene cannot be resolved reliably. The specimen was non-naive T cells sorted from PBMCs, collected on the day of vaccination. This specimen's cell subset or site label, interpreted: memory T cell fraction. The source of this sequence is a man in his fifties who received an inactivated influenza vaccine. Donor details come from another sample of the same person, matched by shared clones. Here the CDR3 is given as CASSPRVSSYEQYF. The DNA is TGTGCCAGCTCACCACGAGTTAGCTCCTACGAGCAGTACTTC.